This entry lists 9 T cell receptor beta chains sequenced from one sample in a study of blood T cell repertoires in COVID-19. Clones were sequenced by immunoSEQ multiplex PCR, and TCRdb holds only the in-frame ones, with some missing. The profile shows more than 90,000 clones, about 71% of them singletons. The sequencing input was peripheral blood. The origin of the receptors is a woman between 55 and 75 years old in a cohort sampled during active or convalescent COVID-19.

The V gene is TRBV7-2, the J gene TRBJ2-7; TRBD1 might be the D (5 bases). This CDR3 contains 15 residues. Trimming stripped 5 bases from V and 4 bases from J, with 18 bases between. Looked up from germline, CDR1 is SGHTA and CDR2 is FQGNSA. CDR3 residues: CASSPQSGHLYEQYF. CDR3 coding DNA: TGTGCCAGCAGCCCGCAATCTGGACACCTGTACGAGCAGTACTTC. The variable domain in full, completed from reference TRBV7-2 and TRBJ2-7, reads GAGVSQSPSNKVTEKGKDVELRCDPISGHTALYWYRQSLGQGLEFLIYFQGNSAPDKSGLPSDRFSAERTGGSVSTLTIQRTQQEDSAVYLCASSPQSGHLYEQYFGPGTRLTVT.

As concerns this clone: A much larger clone differs by one base, so this may be a read error. The rearrangement links TRBV27 to TRBJ2-7; D might be TRBD1 (5 bases). V dropped 5 bases and J dropped 4 bases, with 18 bases sitting between them. The CDR3 has 15 amino acids. Germline lookup yields CDR1 MNHEY and CDR2 SMNVEV (reference sequence). The CDR3 DNA is TGTGCCAGCAGTACTCCGACAGAGACCCTTTACGAGCAGTACTTC. Translation gives CASSTPTETLYEQYF.

The chain links TRBV7-2 to TRBJ2-1, with 8 bases identical to TRBD1. Germline trimming cut 0 bases from V and 5 bases from J; bases unmatched to any gene: 3. Germline-derived CDR1 and CDR2 are SGHTA and FQGNSA. There are 15 residues in the CDR3. CDR3 protein: CASSLARGPHNEQFF. In nucleotides, the CDR3 is TGTGCCAGCAGCTTAGCCAGGGGGCCCCACAATGAGCAGTTCTTC.

J is TRBJ2-5 and V is TRBV5-4; D perhaps matches TRBD1 (7 bases). Germline V gene sequence: CDR1 SGHNT, CDR2 YYREEE (reference sequence). The CDR3 is made up of 14 amino acids. V was clipped by 3 bases and J by 5 bases, with 14 bases between them. Here the CDR3 DNA reads TGTGCCAGCAGCTATCAGGGGGGAGTGGAGACCCAGTACTTC. Translating gives CASSYQGGVETQYF. The variable domain in full, completed from reference TRBV5-4 and TRBJ2-5, reads ETGVTQSPTHLIKTRGQQVTLRCSSQSGHNTVSWYQQALGQGPQFIFQYYREEENGRGNFPPRFSGLQFPNYSSELNVNALELDDSALYLCASSYQGGVETQYFGPGTRLLVL.

The V and J genes are TRBV7-9 and TRBJ2-7; D may be TRBD1 (7 bases). Trimming left V 5 bases short and J 7 bases short, with 18 bases between. The CDR3 sequence is 14 residues long. Germline lookup yields CDR1 SEHNR and CDR2 FQNEAQ (reference sequence). The CDR3 reads CASSTAGTAQEQYF. The DNA for the CDR3 is TGTGCCAGCAGCACTGCGGGGACAGCTCAAGAGCAGTACTTC. Full variable domain (missing parts from reference TRBV7-9 and TRBJ2-7): DTGVSQNPRHKITKRGQNVTFRCDPISEHNRLYWYRQTLGQGPEFLTYFQNEAQLEKSRLLSDRFSAERPKGSFSTLEIQRTEQGDSAMYLCASSTAGTAQEQYFGPGTRLTVT.

The rearrangement uses TRBV5-5 and TRBJ1-5, with D tentatively TRBD1 (6 bases). The CDR3 consists of 13 residues. V lost 2 bases to trimming and J lost 5 bases, with 8 bases between them. Germline-derived CDR1 and CDR2 are SGHKS and YYEKEE (reference sequence). The CDR3 reads CASSLSGDQPQHF. For the CDR3, the DNA is TGTGCCAGCAGCTTATCAGGGGATCAGCCCCAGCATTTT.

The rearrangement joins TRBV7-3 to TRBJ2-3; 9 positions match TRBD1. The ends lost 3 bases at V and 5 bases at J; junction bases unmatched: 6. CDR3 length equals 15 residues. Germline V gene data show CDR1 as SGHTA and CDR2 as FQGTGA. CDR3 nucleotides: TGTGCCAGCAGCTTGCAGAGACAGGGGGTAGATACGCAGTATTTT. Its protein is CASSLQRQGVDTQYF.

The V and J genes are TRBV10-1 and TRBJ2-5; D is perhaps TRBD1 (6 bases). This CDR3 spans 15 amino acids. The germline V and J ends were trimmed by 5 bases and 0 bases, with 13 bases remaining between them. Germline lookup yields CDR1 WNHNN and CDR2 SYGVQD (reference sequence). The CDR3 sequence is CASSFRTEYQETQYF. The CDR3 DNA follows: TGCGCCAGCAGTTTCCGGACAGAGTACCAAGAGACCCAGTACTTC.

This clone was seen many times. V usage is TRBV6-5 and J usage is TRBJ1-6, with 7 nucleotides matching TRBD1. The CDR3 runs 14 residues. CDR1 MNHEY and CDR2 SVGAGI come from the germline V gene. The ends lost 4 bases at V and 6 bases at J; junction bases unmatched: 3. CDR3 DNA: TGTGCCAGCAGTTCGACAGGGTTTAATTCACCCCTCCACTTT. This encodes CASSSTGFNSPLHF.